This T cell receptor (beta chain) was captured by sequencing in a study of T cell responses to AZD1222 COVID-19 vaccine. As to this clone: Antigen: not known.

Sequenced by immunoSEQ multiplex PCR; TCRdb stores in-frame clones only, minus some. Of over 150,000 clones in the sample, about 90% were seen once. The germline V gene encodes CDR1 KGHSY and CDR2 FQNENV. Trimming at V came to 4 bases and at J to 7 bases, leaving 8 bases not matched to a gene. This CDR3 is built from 16 residues. General observations from the study: Baseline antibody screening turned up just a handful of seropositive AZD1222 recipients. As reported, nearly half of all spike-specific TCRs target variant regions that are unmutated. In a largely white British group with more females than males, clonal diversity was possibly underestimated. Spike-specific TCR breadth and depth grew following two AZD1222 doses.

This receptor was taken from an adult in good health. The starting material was peripheral blood, obtained on day 0 of MenACWY control vaccination. J is TRBJ1-5 and V is TRBV16, with 12 bases fitting TRBD1. As DNA, the CDR3 is TGTGCCAGCAGCCGAATGGGACAGGGGGCCTCCCAGCCCCAGCATTTT. This sequence encodes CASSRMGQGASQPQHF.